This T cell receptor (beta chain) was obtained from a study of blood T cell repertoires in COVID-19. Study overall: Sources were T cells, B-cell-depleted T cells, or PBMCs; the material itself was cDNA or gDNA.

Germline V gene lookup returns CDR1 WSHSY and CDR2 SAAADI. The CDR3 runs 15 residues. V was shortened by 1 base and J by 2 bases, with 11 bases between the two germline ends. Sequenced by immunoSEQ multiplex PCR; TCRdb stores in-frame clones only, minus some. The sample comprises some 700,000 clones, approximately 90% of which are singletons, and about 0.26% rests with the top ten. The chain is built from TRBV10-2 and TRBJ1-1; D is perhaps TRBD1 (6 bases). The TCR originated in a woman aged 18-35 years with acute or convalescent COVID-19. The specimen was peripheral blood. CDR3 in amino acids: CASSELGAPNTEAFF. The CDR3 DNA follows: TGCGCCAGCAGTGAGTTGGGGGCGCCAAACACTGAAGCTTTCTTT.